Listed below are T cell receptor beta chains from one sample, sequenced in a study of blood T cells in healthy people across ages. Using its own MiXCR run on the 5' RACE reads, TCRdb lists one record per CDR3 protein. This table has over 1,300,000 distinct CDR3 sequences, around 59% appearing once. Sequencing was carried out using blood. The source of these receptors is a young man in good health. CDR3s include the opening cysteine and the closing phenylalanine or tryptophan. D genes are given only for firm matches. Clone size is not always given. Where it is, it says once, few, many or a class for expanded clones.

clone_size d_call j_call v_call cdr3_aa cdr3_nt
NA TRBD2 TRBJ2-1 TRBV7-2 CASKSTSGGYNEQFF TGTGCCAGCAAATCGACTAGCGGGGGATACAATGAGCAGTTCTTC
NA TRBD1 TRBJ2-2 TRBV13 CASSTADRAYTGELFF TGTGCCAGCAGCACGGCAGACAGGGCCTACACCGGGGAGCTGTTTTTT
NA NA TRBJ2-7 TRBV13 CASSLLSRAYEQYF TGTGCCAGCAGCTTACTTTCTAGAGCCTACGAGCAGTACTTC
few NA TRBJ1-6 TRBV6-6 CASSYSINSPLHF TGTGCCAGCAGTTACTCCATTAATTCACCCCTCCACTTT
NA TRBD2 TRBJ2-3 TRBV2 CASSVRNGGNTDTQYF TGTGCCAGCAGTGTCCGCAACGGGGGGAACACAGATACGCAGTATTTT
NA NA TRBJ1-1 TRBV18 CASSPGQDNTEAFF TGTGCCAGCTCACCAGGGCAGGATAACACTGAAGCTTTCTTT
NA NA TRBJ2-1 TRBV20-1 CSARSSRERNEQFF TGCAGTGCTAGATCCTCCCGGGAGAGGAATGAGCAGTTCTTC
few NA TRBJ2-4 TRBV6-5 CASSDVGIQYF TGTGCCAGCAGCGATGTGGGCATTCAGTACTTC
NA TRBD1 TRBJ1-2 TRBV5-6 CASSFLNRGRTYGYTF TGTGCCAGCAGCTTTTTGAACAGGGGGCGAACCTATGGCTACACCTTC
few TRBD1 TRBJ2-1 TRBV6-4 CASSAGQANNEQFF TGTGCCAGCAGTGCCGGACAGGCTAACAATGAGCAGTTCTTC
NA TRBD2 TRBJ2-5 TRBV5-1 CASRKGLAPETQYF TGCGCCAGCAGAAAAGGACTAGCCCCAGAGACCCAGTACTTC
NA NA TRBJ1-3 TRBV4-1 CASSRGDSYANTIYF TGCGCCAGCAGCCGAGGAGACAGTTACGCCAACACCATATATTTT
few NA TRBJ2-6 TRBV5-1 CASSLVGSSGANVLTF TGCGCCAGCAGCTTGGTGGGCAGCTCTGGGGCCAACGTCCTGACTTTC
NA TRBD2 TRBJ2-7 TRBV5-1 CASSWPSGRARPSEQYF TGCGCCAGCAGTTGGCCTAGCGGGAGGGCCAGACCATCCGAGCAGTACTTC
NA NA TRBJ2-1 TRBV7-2 CASSLGGRPFYNEQFF TGTGCCAGCAGCTTAGGGGGCCGCCCATTCTACAATGAGCAGTTCTTC
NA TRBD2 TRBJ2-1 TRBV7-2 CASSQDLPSGYNEQFF TGTGCCAGCAGCCAAGACCTCCCTAGCGGATACAATGAGCAGTTCTTC
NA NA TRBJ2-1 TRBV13 CASSFPGADEQFF TGTGCCAGCAGCTTTCCCGGGGCGGATGAGCAGTTCTTC
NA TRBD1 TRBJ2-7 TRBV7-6 CASSPHWDRVTYEQYF TGTGCCAGCAGCCCCCATTGGGACAGGGTTACCTACGAGCAGTACTTC
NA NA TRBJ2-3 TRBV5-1 CATSVGGHSTDTQYF TGCGCCACAAGCGTGGGGGGCCATAGCACAGATACGCAGTATTTT
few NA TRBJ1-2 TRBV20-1 CSARGQNNYGYTF TGCAGTGCCCGGGGGCAAAATAACTATGGCTACACCTTC
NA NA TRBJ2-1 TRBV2 CASSGLWHEQFF TGTGCCAGCAGCGGTCTGTGGCATGAGCAGTTCTTC